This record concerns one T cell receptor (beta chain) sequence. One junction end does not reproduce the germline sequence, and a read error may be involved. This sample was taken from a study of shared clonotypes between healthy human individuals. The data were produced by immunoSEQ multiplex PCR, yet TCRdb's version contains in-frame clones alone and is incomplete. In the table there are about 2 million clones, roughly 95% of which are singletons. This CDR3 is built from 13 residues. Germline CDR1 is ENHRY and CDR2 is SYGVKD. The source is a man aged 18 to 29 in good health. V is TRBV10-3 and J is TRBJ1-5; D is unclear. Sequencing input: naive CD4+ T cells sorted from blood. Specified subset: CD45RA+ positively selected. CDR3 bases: TGTGCCAGCAGTCAGGTCGCCAATCAGCCCCAGCATTTT. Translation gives CASSQVANQPQHF.